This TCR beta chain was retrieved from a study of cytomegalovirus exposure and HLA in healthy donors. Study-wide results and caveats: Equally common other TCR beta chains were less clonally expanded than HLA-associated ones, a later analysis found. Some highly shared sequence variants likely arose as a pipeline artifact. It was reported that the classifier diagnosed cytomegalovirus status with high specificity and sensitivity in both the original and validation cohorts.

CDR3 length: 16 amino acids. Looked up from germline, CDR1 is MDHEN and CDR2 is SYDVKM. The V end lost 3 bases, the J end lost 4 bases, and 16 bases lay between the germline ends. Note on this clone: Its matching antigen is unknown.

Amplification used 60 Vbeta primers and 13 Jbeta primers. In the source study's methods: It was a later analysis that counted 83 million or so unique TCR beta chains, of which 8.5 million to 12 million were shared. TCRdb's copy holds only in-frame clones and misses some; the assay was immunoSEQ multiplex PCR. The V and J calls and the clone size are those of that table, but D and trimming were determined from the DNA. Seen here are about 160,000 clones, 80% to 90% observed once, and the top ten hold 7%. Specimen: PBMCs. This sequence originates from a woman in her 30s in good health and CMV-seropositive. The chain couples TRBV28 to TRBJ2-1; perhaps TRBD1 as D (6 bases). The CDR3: CASSFGRGRRYNEQFF. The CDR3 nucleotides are TGTGCCAGCAGTTTCGGCAGGGGTAGGAGGTACAATGAGCAGTTCTTC.